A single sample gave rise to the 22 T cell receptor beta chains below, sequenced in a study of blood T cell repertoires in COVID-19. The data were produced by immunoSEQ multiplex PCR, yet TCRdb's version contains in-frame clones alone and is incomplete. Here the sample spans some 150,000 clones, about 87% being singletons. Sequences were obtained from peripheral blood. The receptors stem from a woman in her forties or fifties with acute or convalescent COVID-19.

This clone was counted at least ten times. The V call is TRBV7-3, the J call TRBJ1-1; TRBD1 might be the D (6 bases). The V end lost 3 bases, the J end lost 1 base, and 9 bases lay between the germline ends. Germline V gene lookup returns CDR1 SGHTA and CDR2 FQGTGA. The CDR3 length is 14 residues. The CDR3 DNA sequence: TGTGCCAGCAGCTTTGGGGGGGCGAACACTGAAGCTTTCTTT. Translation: CASSFGGANTEAFF.

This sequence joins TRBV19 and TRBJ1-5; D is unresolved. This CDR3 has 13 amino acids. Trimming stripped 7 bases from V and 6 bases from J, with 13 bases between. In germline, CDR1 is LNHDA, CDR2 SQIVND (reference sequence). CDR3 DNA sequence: TGTGCCAGTACCATGAGTTTTTTTCAGCCCCAGCATTTT. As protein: CASTMSFFQPQHF.

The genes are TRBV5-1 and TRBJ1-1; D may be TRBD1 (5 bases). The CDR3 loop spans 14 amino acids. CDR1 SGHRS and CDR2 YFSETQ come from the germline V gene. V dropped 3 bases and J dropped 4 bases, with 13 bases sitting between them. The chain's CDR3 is CASSWRDFSTEAFF. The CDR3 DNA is TGCGCCAGCAGCTGGAGGGACTTCAGCACTGAAGCTTTCTTT. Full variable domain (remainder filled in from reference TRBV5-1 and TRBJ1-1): KAGVTQTPRYLIKTRGQQVTLSCSPISGHRSVSWYQQTPGQGLQFLFEYFSETQRNKGNFPGRFSGRQFSNSRSEMNVSTLELGDSALYLCASSWRDFSTEAFFGQGTRLTVV.

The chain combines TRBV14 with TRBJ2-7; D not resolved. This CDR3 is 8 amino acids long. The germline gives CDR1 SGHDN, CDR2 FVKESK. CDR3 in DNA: TGTGCCAGCAGCCAAGATAACGTC. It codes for CASSQDNV.

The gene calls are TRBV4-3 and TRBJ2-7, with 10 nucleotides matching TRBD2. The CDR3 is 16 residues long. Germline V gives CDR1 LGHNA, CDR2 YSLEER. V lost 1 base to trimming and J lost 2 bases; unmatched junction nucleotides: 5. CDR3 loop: CASSQGRLAGAYEQYF. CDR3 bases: TGCGCCAGCAGCCAAGGTAGGCTAGCGGGAGCCTACGAGCAGTACTTC.

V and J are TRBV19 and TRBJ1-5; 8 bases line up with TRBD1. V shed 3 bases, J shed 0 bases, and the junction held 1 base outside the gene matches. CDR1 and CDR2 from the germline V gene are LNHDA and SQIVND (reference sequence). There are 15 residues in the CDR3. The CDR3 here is CASSMGQVSNQPQHF. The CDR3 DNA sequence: TGTGCCAGTAGTATGGGACAGGTTAGCAATCAGCCCCAGCATTTT.

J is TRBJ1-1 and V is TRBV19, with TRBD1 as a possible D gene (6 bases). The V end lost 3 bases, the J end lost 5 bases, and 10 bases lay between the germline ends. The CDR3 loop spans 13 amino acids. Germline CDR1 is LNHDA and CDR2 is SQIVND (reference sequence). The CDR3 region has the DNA TGTGCCAGTAGTATTGGACAGCTAACTGAAGCTTTCTTT. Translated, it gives CASSIGQLTEAFF.

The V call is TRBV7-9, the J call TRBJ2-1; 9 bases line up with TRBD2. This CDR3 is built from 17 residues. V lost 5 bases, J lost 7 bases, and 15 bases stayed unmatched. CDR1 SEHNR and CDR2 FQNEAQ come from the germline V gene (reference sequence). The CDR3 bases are TGTGCCAGCAGCCTATTTGCCCGAGGACTAGCGACAAATGAGCAGTTCTTC. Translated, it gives CASSLFARGLATNEQFF. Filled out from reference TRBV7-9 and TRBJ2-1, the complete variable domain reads DTGVSQNPRHKITKRGQNVTFRCDPISEHNRLYWYRQTLGQGPEFLTYFQNEAQLEKSRLLSDRFSAERPKGSFSTLEIQRTEQGDSAMYLCASSLFARGLATNEQFFGPGTRLTVL.

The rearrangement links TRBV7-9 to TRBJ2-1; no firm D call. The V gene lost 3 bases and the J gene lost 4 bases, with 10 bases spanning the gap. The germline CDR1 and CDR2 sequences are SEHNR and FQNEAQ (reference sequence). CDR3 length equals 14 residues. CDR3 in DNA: TGTGCCAGCAGCTTTTCTGGAGAGTACAATGAGCAGTTCTTC. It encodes CASSFSGEYNEQFF. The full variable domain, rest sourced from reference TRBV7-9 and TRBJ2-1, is DTGVSQNPRHKITKRGQNVTFRCDPISEHNRLYWYRQTLGQGPEFLTYFQNEAQLEKSRLLSDRFSAERPKGSFSTLEIQRTEQGDSAMYLCASSFSGEYNEQFFGPGTRLTVL.

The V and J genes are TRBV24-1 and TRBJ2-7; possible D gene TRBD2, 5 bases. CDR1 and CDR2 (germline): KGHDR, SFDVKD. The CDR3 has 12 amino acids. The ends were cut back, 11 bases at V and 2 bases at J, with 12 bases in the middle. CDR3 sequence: CARGPSPYEQYF. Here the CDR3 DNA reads TGTGCCAGAGGCCCTAGCCCCTACGAGCAGTACTTC.

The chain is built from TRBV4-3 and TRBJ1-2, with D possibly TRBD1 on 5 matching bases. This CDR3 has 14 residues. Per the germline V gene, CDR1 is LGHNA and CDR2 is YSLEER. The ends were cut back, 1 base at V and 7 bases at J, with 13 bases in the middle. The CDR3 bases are TGCGCCAGCAGCCAAGTTGGGGGGGGAGGTGGCTACACCTTC. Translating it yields CASSQVGGGGGYTF.

CDR3 sequence: CATSDPKGREGEKLFF. The CDR3 DNA follows: TGTGCCACCAGTGACCCAAAGGGTCGGGAAGGGGAAAAACTGTTTTTT. The chain couples TRBV24-1 to TRBJ1-4; the D is unclear. Trimming shortened V by 4 bases and J by 8 bases, and 19 bases separated the two germline ends. CDR1 is KGHDR, CDR2 SFDVKD, per germline. The CDR3 is made up of 16 amino acids.

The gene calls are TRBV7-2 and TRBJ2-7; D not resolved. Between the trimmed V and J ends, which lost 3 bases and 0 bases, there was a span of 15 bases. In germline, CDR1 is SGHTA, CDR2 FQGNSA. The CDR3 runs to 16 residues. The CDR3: CASSFQRRPLSYEQYF. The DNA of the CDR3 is TGTGCCAGCAGCTTCCAGAGGAGACCCCTCTCCTACGAGCAGTACTTC.

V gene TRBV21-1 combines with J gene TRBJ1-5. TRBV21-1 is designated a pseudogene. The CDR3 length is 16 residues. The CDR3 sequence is CASSKMGRGGDQPQHF. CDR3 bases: TGTGCCAGCAGCAAAATGGGGAGGGGAGGAGATCAGCCCCAGCATTTT.

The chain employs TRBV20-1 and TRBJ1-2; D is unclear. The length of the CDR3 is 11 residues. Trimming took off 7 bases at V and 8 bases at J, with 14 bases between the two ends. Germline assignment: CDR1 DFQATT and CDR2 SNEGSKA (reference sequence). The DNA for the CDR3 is TGCAGTGTCAAGACGGGGAACGGCTACACCTTC. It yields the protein CSVKTGNGYTF.

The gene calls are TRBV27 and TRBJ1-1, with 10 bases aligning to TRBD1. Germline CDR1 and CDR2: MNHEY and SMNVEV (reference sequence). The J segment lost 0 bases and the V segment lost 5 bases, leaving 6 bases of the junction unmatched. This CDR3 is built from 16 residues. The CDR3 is CASSAPGQGMNTEAFF. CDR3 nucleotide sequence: TGTGCCAGCAGTGCACCGGGACAGGGGATGAACACTGAAGCTTTCTTT.

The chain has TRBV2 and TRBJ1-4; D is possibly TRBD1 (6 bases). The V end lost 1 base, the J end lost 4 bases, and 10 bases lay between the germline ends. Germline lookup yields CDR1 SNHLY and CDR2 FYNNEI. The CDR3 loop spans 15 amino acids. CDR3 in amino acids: CASSEGGQVNEKLFF. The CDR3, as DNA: TGTGCCAGCAGTGAAGGGGGACAAGTTAATGAAAAACTGTTTTTT.

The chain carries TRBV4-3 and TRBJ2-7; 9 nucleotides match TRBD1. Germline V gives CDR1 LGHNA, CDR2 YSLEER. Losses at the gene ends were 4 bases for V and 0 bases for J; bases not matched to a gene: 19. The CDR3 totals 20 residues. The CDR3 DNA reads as TGCGCCAGCAGCCGACCTGCCGGGACAGGGTCATCTCAGAGCTCCTACGAGCAGTACTTC. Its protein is CASSRPAGTGSSQSSYEQYF.

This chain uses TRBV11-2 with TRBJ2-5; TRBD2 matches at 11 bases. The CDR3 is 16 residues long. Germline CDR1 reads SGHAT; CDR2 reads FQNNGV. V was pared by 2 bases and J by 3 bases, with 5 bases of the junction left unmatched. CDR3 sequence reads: CASSLTGSGREETQYF. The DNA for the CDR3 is TGTGCCAGCAGCTTAACCGGTAGCGGGAGGGAAGAGACCCAGTACTTC. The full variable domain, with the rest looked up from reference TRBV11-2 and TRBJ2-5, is EAGVAQSPRYKIIEKRQSVAFWCNPISGHATLYWYQQILGQGPKLLIQFQNNGVVDDSQLPKDRFSAERLKGVDSTLKIQPAKLEDSAVYLCASSLTGSGREETQYFGPGTRLLVL.

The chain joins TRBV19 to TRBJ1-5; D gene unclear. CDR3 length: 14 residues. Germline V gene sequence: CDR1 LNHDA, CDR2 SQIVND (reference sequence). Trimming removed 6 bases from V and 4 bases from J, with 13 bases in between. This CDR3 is CASRLRSGNQPQHF. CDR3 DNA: TGTGCCAGTAGACTAAGGTCCGGGAATCAGCCCCAGCATTTT.

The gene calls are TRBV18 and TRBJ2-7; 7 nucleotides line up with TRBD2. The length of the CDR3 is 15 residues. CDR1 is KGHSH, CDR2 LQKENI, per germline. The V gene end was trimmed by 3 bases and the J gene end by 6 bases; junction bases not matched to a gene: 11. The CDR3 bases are TGTGCCAGCTCACCTTCCGGCGGGAGATCAGGCGAGCAGTACTTC. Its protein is CASSPSGGRSGEQYF.

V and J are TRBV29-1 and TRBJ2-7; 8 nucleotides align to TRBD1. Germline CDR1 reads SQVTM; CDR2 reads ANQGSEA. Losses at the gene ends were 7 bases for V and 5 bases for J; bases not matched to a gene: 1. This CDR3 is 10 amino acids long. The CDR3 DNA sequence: TGCAGCGCAGGGGGCGACGAGCAGTACTTC. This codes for CSAGGDEQYF.